A selection of T cell receptor beta chains follows, all from one sample in a study of shared clonotypes between healthy human individuals. Using immunoSEQ multiplex PCR, the repertoire was profiled, and TCRdb retains in-frame clones only, with some absent. The repertoire holds roughly 1.4 million clones, with approximately 98.5% as singletons. Sequencing was performed on naive CD4+ T cells sorted from blood. These receptor sequences come from a man aged 30-40 years in good health. Both conserved end residues are part of each CDR3. D genes are given only for firm matches. Some rows have no size entry. The others give once, few or many, or a class for an expanded clone.

TGCGCCAGCAGCCAAGATCGGGCAGGGAGCGCTGCGAACACTGAAGCTTTCTTT | CASSQDRAGSAANTEAFF | TRBJ1-1 | . | TRBV4-1 | .
TGTGCCAGCAGTTTACTGGCGGGAATGGGCACCGGGGAGCTGTTTTTT | CASSLLAGMGTGELFF | TRBJ2-2 | once | TRBV28 | .
TGTGCCAGCAGCTCGATGACTAGCGGGAGGTACAATGAGCAGTTCTTC | CASSSMTSGRYNEQFF | TRBJ2-1 | once | TRBV7-9 | TRBD2
TGTGCCAGCAGCTTAGTTTCCGGAAACACCATATATTTT | CASSLVSGNTIYF | TRBJ1-3 | . | TRBV11-2 | .
TGTGCCAGCAGCCGAGGGACTTCCTTATACAATGAGCAGTTCTTC | CASSRGTSLYNEQFF | TRBJ2-1 | . | TRBV5-4 | .
TGTGCCAGCAGCTTAGCGCCGAACTACGAGCAGTACTTC | CASSLAPNYEQYF | TRBJ2-7 | . | TRBV7-8 | .
TGTGCCAGTACATACCGGTGGCCTGAAGCTTTCTTT | CASTYRWPEAFF | TRBJ1-1 | . | TRBV2 | .
TGTGCCAGCAACCCGGGACTACTCTACAATGAGCAGTTCTTC | CASNPGLLYNEQFF | TRBJ2-1 | . | TRBV6-4 | TRBD2
TGTGCCAGCAGCCGAAGGGACAGGGGACGGAGCAACTATGGCTACACCTTC | CASSRRDRGRSNYGYTF | TRBJ1-2 | . | TRBV14 | TRBD1
TGTGCCAGCAGCCCTGACCCACCGGGCGTCCCAGATACGCAGTATTTT | CASSPDPPGVPDTQYF | TRBJ2-3 | . | TRBV14 | .
TGTGCCAGCAGTTTATGGGGGAACACCGGGGAGCTGTTTTTT | CASSLWGNTGELFF | TRBJ2-2 | . | TRBV27 | .
TGTGCCACCACCGGACAGGGCACAGATACGCAGTATTTT | CATTGQGTDTQYF | TRBJ2-3 | . | TRBV18 | TRBD1
TGTGCCAGCAGCTACTTGGACAGGCTCGAAAACACCATATATTTT | CASSYLDRLENTIYF | TRBJ1-3 | . | TRBV5-6 | TRBD1
TGTGCCAGCAGAGGAGGGGCCTACGAGCAGTACTTC | CASRGGAYEQYF | TRBJ2-7 | . | TRBV5-5 | .
TGTGCCAGCAGTTTCTTAGACTTACGACGGACTGAAGCTTTCTTT | CASSFLDLRRTEAFF | TRBJ1-1 | once | TRBV28 | .
TGTGCCAGCAGCACCCGGGACAGCTACAATGAGCAGTTCTTC | CASSTRDSYNEQFF | TRBJ2-1 | . | TRBV6-5 | TRBD1
TGTGCCAGCAGCTTTGGGGACGCGCGGCCCCAGCATTTT | CASSFGDARPQHF | TRBJ1-5 | . | TRBV5-8 | .
TGTGCCAGCAGCTCCGGGACGCGGGTGGGAGGCCCTCCCACCGGGGAGCTGTTTTTT | CASSSGTRVGGPPTGELFF | TRBJ2-2 | . | TRBV7-6 | .
TGTGCCAGCAGCCCCCGGGGAATCGGACTCCCCGCGAACACCGGGGAGCTGTTTTTT | CASSPRGIGLPANTGELFF | TRBJ2-2 | . | TRBV7-9 | .
TGTGCCAGCAGTGATCATTATGGACTAGCGAGCGAGGAGCAGTACTTC | CASSDHYGLASEEQYF | TRBJ2-7 | . | TRBV25-1 | TRBD2
TGTGCCAGCAGTTACGATCGGCTAGCGGGGGTGAATGAGCAGTTCTTC | CASSYDRLAGVNEQFF | TRBJ2-1 | . | TRBV6-5 | TRBD2
TGTGCCAGCAGTAGGGCTAGCGGGAGTTTCAGTTCCTACAATGAGCAGTTCTTC | CASSRASGSFSSYNEQFF | TRBJ2-1 | . | TRBV2 | TRBD2
TGTGCCAGCAGCTTTACAGGGGGCACCTACGAGCAGTACTTC | CASSFTGGTYEQYF | TRBJ2-7 | . | TRBV11-2 | TRBD1
TGTGCCAGCAGCTTGGCCCAGGGACAGGGTGTACAGCCCCAGCATTTT | CASSLAQGQGVQPQHF | TRBJ1-5 | . | TRBV5-6 | TRBD1
TGCGCCAGCAGCTTGGCCCTAAGCGGGAGTAATCACGAGCAGTACTTC | CASSLALSGSNHEQYF | TRBJ2-7 | . | TRBV5-1 | TRBD2
TGTGCCAGCAGGGCTAGCGGGACCTACGAGCAGTACTTC | CASRASGTYEQYF | TRBJ2-7 | . | TRBV27 | TRBD2
TGTGCCAGCTTGAAATGGACAGGGCGGAGCACAGATACGCAGTATTTT | CASLKWTGRSTDTQYF | TRBJ2-3 | . | TRBV28 | TRBD1
TGTGCCAGCAGCCAAGGACTAGCGGGAGCGGACACCGGGGAGCTGTTTTTT | CASSQGLAGADTGELFF | TRBJ2-2 | . | TRBV9 | TRBD2
TGTGCCAGCAGCGTAGTGAGCGGGAGGACTCCCGGGGAGCTGTTTTTT | CASSVVSGRTPGELFF | TRBJ2-2 | . | TRBV9 | TRBD2
TGTGCCATCTTTTTACTAGCGCACCAAGAGACCCAGTACTTC | CAIFLLAHQETQYF | TRBJ2-5 | . | TRBV6-4 | TRBD2
TGTGCCAGCAGCCGCCCACCGCGGCCCCCTGACCGCACCGGGGAGCTGTTTTTT | CASSRPPRPPDRTGELFF | TRBJ2-2 | . | TRBV9 | .
TGTGCCAGCAGTCCAGGGTTTAGGGGCAATCAGCCCCAGCATTTT | CASSPGFRGNQPQHF | TRBJ1-5 | . | TRBV28 | .
TGCGCCAGCAGCTTTTTGGACAGGGGAAGCACCGGGGAGCTGTTTTTT | CASSFLDRGSTGELFF | TRBJ2-2 | . | TRBV5-1 | TRBD1
TGTGCCAGCAGTTACTTGGGTCAGCCCCAGCATTTT | CASSYLGQPQHF | TRBJ1-5 | . | TRBV6-6 | .
TGTGCCAGCACCCCGCGGGGGGGACCGGAGCTCGAGCAGTACTTC | CASTPRGGPELEQYF | TRBJ2-7 | . | TRBV28 | TRBD2
TGTGCCAGCTCGTCCAGGACTAGCGTCAACGAGCAGTACTTC | CASSSRTSVNEQYF | TRBJ2-7 | once | TRBV18 | TRBD2
TGTGCCAGCAGTGTGTGGGCTAGCGGAAACAATGAGCAGTTCTTC | CASSVWASGNNEQFF | TRBJ2-1 | . | TRBV2 | TRBD2
TGTGCCAGCCGGATGACTAGCGGGAATGAGCAGTTCTTC | CASRMTSGNEQFF | TRBJ2-1 | . | TRBV6-1 | TRBD2
TGTGCCAGCGGTCCTAAGACAGGGGGCACTGAAGCTTTCTTT | CASGPKTGGTEAFF | TRBJ1-1 | . | TRBV7-9 | TRBD1
TGTGCCAGCAGTCCCAGGCCCATTGGGGACACTGAAGCTTTCTTT | CASSPRPIGDTEAFF | TRBJ1-1 | . | TRBV28 | .
TGTGCCAGCAGTTCCCCGGGACGAGGTTATTATGGCTACACCTTC | CASSSPGRGYYGYTF | TRBJ1-2 | . | TRBV27 | .
TGTGCCAGCAGTAACAGGGGGCGAAAACTGTTTTTT | CASSNRGRKLFF | TRBJ1-4 | . | TRBV6-5 | TRBD1
TGTGCCAGCAGCTTAGGGAAGGAGCGGGAGGCTGGAGAGACCCAGTACTTC | CASSLGKEREAGETQYF | TRBJ2-5 | . | TRBV11-3 | TRBD2
TGCGCCAGCAGTGAGGCAGGGACAAATCAGCCCCAGCATTTT | CASSEAGTNQPQHF | TRBJ1-5 | . | TRBV10-1 | .
TGCGCCAGCAGCCAACAAGGCTACGGTGAGCAGTTCTTC | CASSQQGYGEQFF | TRBJ2-1 | . | TRBV5-1 | .
TGTGCCAGCAGTCCGGGGGGGCAGACTTACACCGGGGAGCTGTTTTTT | CASSPGGQTYTGELFF | TRBJ2-2 | . | TRBV28 | TRBD2
TGTGCCAGCAGCCTGGCATCACGAGTTGGAAACATTCAGTACTTC | CASSLASRVGNIQYF | TRBJ2-4 | . | TRBV7-2 | .
TGTGCCAGTACCGTTGCGGGAGGGGTTGCCGGGGAGCTGTTTTTT | CASTVAGGVAGELFF | TRBJ2-2 | . | TRBV19 | TRBD2
. | CASSTSGGSYNEQFF | TRBJ2-1 | . | TRBV6-5 | .
TGTGCCAGTAGTATATTAGCGGGAGGCTCCTCAGATACGCAGTATTTT | CASSILAGGSSDTQYF | TRBJ2-3 | . | TRBV19 | TRBD2
TGTGCCAGCAGTTTTTTCGGCGGGAGTGAGACCCAGTACTTC | CASSFFGGSETQYF | TRBJ2-5 | . | TRBV28 | TRBD2
TGTGCCAGCAGCCAAGATCTTTCGGCTAGCGGGAGGGAAGACTACGAGCAGTACTTC | CASSQDLSASGREDYEQYF | TRBJ2-7 | . | TRBV14 | TRBD2
TGTGCCAGCAGCTTTAGACTAGCGGGAGGGACAGATACGCAGTATTTT | CASSFRLAGGTDTQYF | TRBJ2-3 | once | TRBV7-2 | TRBD2
TGCGCCAGCAGTCAATCGAGAGACGCTAACTCCTACGAGCAGTACTTC | CASSQSRDANSYEQYF | TRBJ2-7 | . | TRBV23-1 | .
TGTGCCAGCAGCTTGGTTCCGGCAGCGAACACTGAAGCTTTCTTT | CASSLVPAANTEAFF | TRBJ1-1 | once | TRBV5-4 | .
TGTGCCAGCAGTCGGACAGGGTATTCAGATACGCAGTATTTT | CASSRTGYSDTQYF | TRBJ2-3 | . | TRBV27 | TRBD1
TGTGCCAGCAGCCGACAGGGTCTGCGTCAGCCCCAGCATTTT | CASSRQGLRQPQHF | TRBJ1-5 | . | TRBV7-9 | TRBD1
TGTGCCAGCAGCGTGGGTGGCCCCTACGAGCAGTACTTC | CASSVGGPYEQYF | TRBJ2-7 | . | TRBV9 | .
TGTGCCAGCAGCTTAAAACTAGCGGACACCGGGGAGCTGTTTTTT | CASSLKLADTGELFF | TRBJ2-2 | . | TRBV7-8 | TRBD2
TGCGCCAGCAGCCAAGCGGGACTAGCGGGTTCCGGGGAGCTGTTTTTT | CASSQAGLAGSGELFF | TRBJ2-2 | . | TRBV4-1 | TRBD2